The 9 T cell receptor beta chains presented below share a single source sample, sequenced in a study of T cell changes during pregnancy in multiple sclerosis. The assay was immunoSEQ multiplex PCR, and TCRdb's table has in-frame clones only and misses some. The sample records 100,000 or so clones, 91% being singletons. This material consisted of peripheral blood, taken after pregnancy. These TCRs come from a female donor with multiple sclerosis, enrolled in a pregnancy study.

The V and J genes are TRBV13 and TRBJ1-2; D gene uncertain. Trimming pared 0 bases from V and 1 base from J, leaving 18 bases between. Germline CDR1 reads PRHDT; CDR2 reads FYEKMQ (reference sequence). CDR3 size: 18 residues. The CDR3, as DNA: TGTGCCAGCAGCTTAGGAACCGGGAGAGGGAACTTTAACTATGGCTACACCTTC. It encodes CASSLGTGRGNFNYGYTF.

V is TRBV29-1 and J is TRBJ2-3, with TRBD2 identical over 11 bases. The CDR3 totals 13 residues. Germline values: CDR1 SQVTM, CDR2 ANQGSEA. Trimming took 7 bases from V and 4 from J; bases not matched to a gene: 4. Here the CDR3 DNA reads TGCAGCGCGGGACTAGCGGCCCCAGATACGCAGTATTTT. Translation: CSAGLAAPDTQYF.

There are a few counts of this clone. The genes are TRBV28 and TRBJ2-7, with D possibly TRBD1 on 6 matching bases. V was shortened by 2 bases and J by 6 bases, with 8 bases between the two germline ends. Germline V gene lookup returns CDR1 MDHEN and CDR2 SYDVKM. The CDR3 totals 12 residues. This CDR3 reads CASSLVQGEQYF. The DNA for the CDR3 is TGTGCCAGCAGTTTAGTACAGGGCGAGCAGTACTTC.

The chain links TRBV7-9 to TRBJ2-5; 10 positions agree with TRBD2. V shed 2 bases and J 4 bases; nucleotides not matched to a gene: 7. The CDR3 loop spans 16 amino acids. From germline, CDR1 is SEHNR and CDR2 FQNEAQ (reference sequence). CDR3 DNA: TGTGCCAGCAGCTTACATAGCGGGGGGTCCCGAGAGACCCAGTACTTC. Encoded protein: CASSLHSGGSRETQYF.

V usage is TRBV6-5 and J usage is TRBJ1-2; TRBD1 aligns across 9 bases. V shed 0 bases and J 8 bases; nucleotides not matched to a gene: 1. Germline V gene data show CDR1 as MNHEY and CDR2 as SVGAGI. CDR3 length: 13 residues. The CDR3 coding sequence is TGTGCCAGCAGTTACTCGACAGGGGGAGGCTACACCTTC. This translates into CASSYSTGGGYTF.

The J gene is TRBJ1-1, the V gene TRBV5-1, with 7 bases identical to TRBD1. The CDR3 covers 14 residues. Losses at the gene ends were 8 bases for V and 5 bases for J; bases not matched to a gene: 12. From germline, CDR1 is SGHRS and CDR2 YFSETQ. The CDR3 DNA is TGCGCCAGTACCACAGGGGCCTCGGGGACTGAAGCTTTCTTT. Its translation is CASTTGASGTEAFF. Drawing the rest from reference TRBV5-1 and TRBJ1-1, the complete variable domain is KAGVTQTPRYLIKTRGQQVTLSCSPISGHRSVSWYQQTPGQGLQFLFEYFSETQRNKGNFPGRFSGRQFSNSRSEMNVSTLELGDSALYLCASTTGASGTEAFFGQGTRLTVV.

The rearrangement uses TRBV19 and TRBJ2-1; 14 bases agree with TRBD2. The CDR3 length is 16 residues. Germline V gene lookup returns CDR1 LNHDA and CDR2 SQIVND (reference sequence). The ends lost 6 bases at V and 3 bases at J; junction bases unmatched: 4. The CDR3 nucleotides are TGTGCCAGTAGAGGAGGACTAGCGGGGGGCTACAATGAGCAGTTCTTC. This encodes CASRGGLAGGYNEQFF.

This clone was recorded only once. The chain combines TRBV14 with TRBJ2-2; D is possibly TRBD1 (6 bases). This CDR3 spans 16 amino acids. Trimming stripped 2 bases from V and 2 bases from J, with 12 bases between. Germline V lookup: CDR1 SGHDN, CDR2 FVKESK. The CDR3, as DNA: TGTGCCAGCAGCCAATCTAACAGGGTAAACACCGGGGAGCTGTTTTTT. Encoded protein: CASSQSNRVNTGELFF. Based on the CDR3 plus reference TRBV14 and TRBJ2-2, the full variable domain is EAGVTQFPSHSVIEKGQTVTLRCDPISGHDNLYWYRRVMGKEIKFLLHFVKESKQDESGMPNNRFLAERTGGTYSTLKVQPAELEDSGVYFCASSQSNRVNTGELFFGEGSRLTVL.

The chain is built from TRBV11-2 and TRBJ2-5, with 9 bases identical to TRBD1. After removal of 6 bases from V and 4 bases from J, the junction contained 6 bases not matched to a gene. The CDR3 is 14 residues long. Per germline, CDR1 SGHAT and CDR2 FQNNGV. The CDR3 sequence: CASRLTGGGETQYF. CDR3 bases: TGTGCCAGCAGGCTTACAGGGGGCGGAGAGACCCAGTACTTC.